This T cell receptor beta chain was captured in a study of OX40 agonist ivuxolimab in advanced cancers. Study-level information: Participants averaged approximately 60 years of age (range about 23 to 90) and were roughly 83% male. Treatment received earlier with anti-PD-1, anti-PD-L1 or anti-CTLA-4 agents was allowed, and over 30% had some. Study-wide results and caveats: Some of the nonresponding patients also showed low levels of normalized T-cell clonal expansion. Antigen specificity remained undetermined for the expanded peripheral T cells.

The protocol was immunoSEQ multiplex PCR, while the TCRdb copy is restricted to in-frame clones and leaves out a portion. This repertoire shows some 50,000 clones, roughly 84% found once; its top ten account for roughly 2.6%. About this clone itself: The antigen is unknown.

V was clipped by 7 bases and J by 0 bases, with 13 bases between them. In germline, CDR1 is MNHNS, CDR2 SASEGT. CDR3 length equals 15 residues. This TCR derives from an adult with an advanced solid tumor such as melanoma, head and neck, liver or kidney cancer. The material sequenced was CD4+ or CD8+ T cells sorted from blood, taken in a trial of the OX40 agonist ivuxolimab. The chain couples TRBV6-1 to TRBJ1-3, with D possibly being TRBD1 (5 bases). As DNA, the CDR3 is TGTGCCAGCACTTTGGGACCGAACTCTGGAAACACCATATATTTT. As protein: CASTLGPNSGNTIYF.